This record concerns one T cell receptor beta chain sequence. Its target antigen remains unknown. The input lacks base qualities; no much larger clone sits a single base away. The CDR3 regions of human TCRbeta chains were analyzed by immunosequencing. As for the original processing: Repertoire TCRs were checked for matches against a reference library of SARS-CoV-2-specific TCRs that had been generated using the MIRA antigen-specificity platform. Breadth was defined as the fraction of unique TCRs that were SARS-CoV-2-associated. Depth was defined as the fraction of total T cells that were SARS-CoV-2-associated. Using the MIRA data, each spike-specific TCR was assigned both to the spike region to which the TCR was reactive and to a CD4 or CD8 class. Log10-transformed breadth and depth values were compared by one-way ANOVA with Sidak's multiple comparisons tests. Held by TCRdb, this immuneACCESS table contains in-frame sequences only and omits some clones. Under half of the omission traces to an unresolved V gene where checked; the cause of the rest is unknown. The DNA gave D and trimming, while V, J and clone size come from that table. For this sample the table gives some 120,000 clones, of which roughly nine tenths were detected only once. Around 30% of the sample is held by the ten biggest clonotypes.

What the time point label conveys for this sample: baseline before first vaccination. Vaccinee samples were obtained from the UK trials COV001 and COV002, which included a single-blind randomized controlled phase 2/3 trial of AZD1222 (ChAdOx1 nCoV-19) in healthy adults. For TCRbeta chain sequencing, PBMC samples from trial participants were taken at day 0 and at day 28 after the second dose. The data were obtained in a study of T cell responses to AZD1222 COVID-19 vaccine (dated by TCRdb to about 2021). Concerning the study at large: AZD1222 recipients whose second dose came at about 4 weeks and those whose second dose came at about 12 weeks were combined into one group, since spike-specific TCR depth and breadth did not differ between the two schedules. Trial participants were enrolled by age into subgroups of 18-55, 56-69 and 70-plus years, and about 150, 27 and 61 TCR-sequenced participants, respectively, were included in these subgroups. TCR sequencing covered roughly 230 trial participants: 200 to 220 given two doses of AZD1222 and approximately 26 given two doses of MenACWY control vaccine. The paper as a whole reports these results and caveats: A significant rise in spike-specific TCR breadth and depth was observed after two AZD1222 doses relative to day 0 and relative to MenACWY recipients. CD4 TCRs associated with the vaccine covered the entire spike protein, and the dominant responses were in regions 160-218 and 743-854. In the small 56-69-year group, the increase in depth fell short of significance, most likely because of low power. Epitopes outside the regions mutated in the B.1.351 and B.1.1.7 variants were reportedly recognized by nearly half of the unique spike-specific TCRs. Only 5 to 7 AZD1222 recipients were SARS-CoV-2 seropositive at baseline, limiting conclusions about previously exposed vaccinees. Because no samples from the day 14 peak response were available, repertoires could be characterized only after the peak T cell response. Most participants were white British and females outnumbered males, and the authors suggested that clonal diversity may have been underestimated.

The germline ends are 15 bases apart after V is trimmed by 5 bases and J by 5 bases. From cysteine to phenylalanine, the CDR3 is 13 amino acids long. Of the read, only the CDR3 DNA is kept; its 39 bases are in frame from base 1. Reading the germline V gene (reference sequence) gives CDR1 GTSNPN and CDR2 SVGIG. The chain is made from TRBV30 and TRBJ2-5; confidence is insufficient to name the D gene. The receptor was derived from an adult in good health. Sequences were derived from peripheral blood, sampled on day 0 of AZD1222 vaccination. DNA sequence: TGTGCCTGGGACCGGACGGGTAGGGAGACCCAGTACTTC. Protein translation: CAWDRTGRETQYF.